The 27 T cell receptor beta chains below were found in one sample sequenced in a study of Ad26.COV2.S vaccination and SARS-CoV-2 variants. Treatment meaning: roughly 18 received Ad26.COV2.S at low or high dose, single or two shots; several received placebo; per-sample allocation not given. Day 63 after the first injection of vaccine or placebo was the sampling time. This table comes from immunoSEQ multiplex PCR, and its TCRdb copy is limited to in-frame clones, with some not included. The sample yields some 420,000 clones, approximately 87% seen once. Material: peripheral blood, obtained in a trial of Ad26.COV2.S vaccine versus placebo. These receptors all stem from a person between 18 and 60 years old who received the Ad26.COV2.S COVID-19 vaccine or a placebo.

The V call is TRBV6-5, the J call TRBJ1-1; perhaps TRBD1 as D (5 bases). The CDR3 length is 12 residues. Trimming removed 4 bases from V and 6 bases from J, with 9 bases in between. Germline-derived CDR1 and CDR2 are MNHEY and SVGAGI. CDR3 amino acids: CASSFQGAEAFF. Written as DNA, the CDR3 is TGTGCCAGCAGTTTCCAGGGCGCTGAAGCTTTCTTT.

The chain joins TRBV27 to TRBJ2-1; 13 positions match TRBD2. The CDR3 is 18 residues long. J lost 4 bases, V lost 2 bases, and 8 bases had no gene match. Germline V gives CDR1 MNHEY, CDR2 SMNVEV (reference sequence). The CDR3 loop is CASSLRQTSGGWYNEQFF. CDR3 bases: TGTGCCAGCAGTTTAAGACAGACTAGCGGGGGGTGGTACAATGAGCAGTTCTTC.

The rearrangement links TRBV5-4 to TRBJ1-1; tentatively, D is TRBD1 (5 bases). CDR3 length: 15 residues. With 6 bases removed from V and 6 bases from J, the gap between germline ends came to 21 bases. Germline V CDR1 and CDR2: SGHNT, YYREEE (reference sequence). The DNA for the CDR3 is TGTGCCAGCAACAGTCCGGGGGTGGGTGCGGCTGAAGCTTTCTTT. It is translated as CASNSPGVGAAEAFF. Together with reference TRBV5-4 and TRBJ1-1, the CDR3 gives the full variable domain: ETGVTQSPTHLIKTRGQQVTLRCSSQSGHNTVSWYQQALGQGPQFIFQYYREEENGRGNFPPRFSGLQFPNYSSELNVNALELDDSALYLCASNSPGVGAAEAFFGQGTRLTVV.

CDR3: CASSGGSEAGANVLTF. In DNA form, the CDR3 reads TGTGCCAGTAGTGGGGGTTCCGAGGCTGGGGCCAACGTCCTGACTTTC. The chain is built from TRBV19 and TRBJ2-6, with D perhaps matching TRBD1 or TRBD2 (5 bases each). Germline V gene lookup returns CDR1 LNHDA and CDR2 SQIVND (reference sequence). Trimming took 5 bases from V and 2 from J, leaving 13 bases between them. This CDR3 contains 16 residues.

The chain combines TRBV6-2 or TRBV6-3 with TRBJ2-3, with D possibly called TRBD1 or TRBD2 (5 bases each). The V gene lost 1 base and the J gene lost 0 bases, with 11 bases spanning the gap. Germline loops: CDR1 MNHEY, CDR2 SVGEGT. This CDR3 comprises 16 residues. The CDR3 is CASSYWGKTSTDTQYF. In DNA form, the CDR3 reads TGTGCCAGCAGTTACTGGGGGAAGACTAGCACAGATACGCAGTATTTT.

This rearrangement joins TRBV7-2 to TRBJ1-2, with D hard to call. Trimming cost V 4 bases and J 5 bases, with 11 bases left between them. CDR1 and CDR2 from the germline V gene are SGHTA and FQGNSA. The CDR3 is made up of 13 amino acids. CDR3 loop: CASSSPPAYGYTF. In DNA, the CDR3 is TGTGCCAGCAGCTCCCCACCTGCGTATGGCTACACCTTC.

This clone was seen a single time. The genes are TRBV11-2 and TRBJ1-1; D is unresolved. CDR3 length: 12 amino acids. Trimming took off 6 bases at V and 6 bases at J, with 11 bases between the two ends. CDR1 SGHAT and CDR2 FQNNGV come from the germline V gene. The CDR3 nucleotides read TGTGCCAGCAGACGGAAAAGGTCTGAAGCTTTCTTT. Its translation: CASRRKRSEAFF.

The chain recombines TRBV5-4 with TRBJ1-3; D ambiguous. This CDR3 is built from 13 residues. V lost 4 bases, J lost 2 bases, and 7 bases lay in between. The germline V gene has CDR1 SGHNT and CDR2 YYREEE (reference sequence). CDR3 DNA: TGTGCCAGCAGCCGGGGTCCTGGAAACACCATATATTTT. Encoded protein: CASSRGPGNTIYF. The variable domain in full, completed from reference TRBV5-4 and TRBJ1-3, reads ETGVTQSPTHLIKTRGQQVTLRCSSQSGHNTVSWYQQALGQGPQFIFQYYREEENGRGNFPPRFSGLQFPNYSSELNVNALELDDSALYLCASSRGPGNTIYFGEGSWLTVV.

The gene calls are TRBV14 and TRBJ1-1; possibly TRBD1 for D (5 bases). V was shortened by 5 bases and J by 0 bases, with 7 bases between the two germline ends. The CDR3 covers 13 residues. Germline V gene sequence: CDR1 SGHDN, CDR2 FVKESK. Written as DNA, the CDR3 is TGTGCCAGCAGCACAGGTGTGAACACTGAAGCTTTCTTT. This codes for CASSTGVNTEAFF.

The chain links TRBV7-8 to TRBJ1-1, with D tentatively TRBD1 (5 bases). Germline CDR1 and CDR2: SGHVS and FQNEAQ. CDR3 length: 13 residues. V gave up 5 bases and J gave up 1 base, with 8 bases separating them. The CDR3 protein is CASSRTPNTEAFF. The DNA of the CDR3 is TGTGCCAGCAGCCGGACACCGAACACTGAAGCTTTCTTT.

The CDR3 nucleotides read TGTGCCAGCAGCCCGCAAGGGGACACCTACAATGAGCAGTTCTTC. It encodes CASSPQGDTYNEQFF. This sequence joins TRBV9 and TRBJ2-1, with TRBD1 as a possible D gene (6 bases). The CDR3 covers 15 residues. Germline CDR1 is SGDLS and CDR2 is YYNGEE. The V gene lost 4 bases and the J gene lost 2 bases, with 13 bases spanning the gap.

V is TRBV4-3 and J is TRBJ2-1, with 8 bases identical to TRBD2. Trimming at V came to 1 base and at J to 4 bases, leaving 12 bases not matched to a gene. CDR1 LGHNA and CDR2 YSLEER come from the germline V gene. The CDR3 loop spans 18 amino acids. CDR3 loop: CASSQGTPGTRAYNEQFF. In DNA, the CDR3 is TGCGCCAGCAGCCAAGGAACCCCCGGGACTAGGGCTTACAATGAGCAGTTCTTC.

The genes are TRBV7-2 and TRBJ1-6; possibly TRBD1 for D (6 bases). Trimming took off 3 bases at V and 9 bases at J, with 12 bases between the two ends. The CDR3 runs to 14 residues. Germline V CDR1 and CDR2: SGHTA, FQGNSA. DNA for the CDR3: TGTGCCAGCAGCTTCCCAGGGGAGAGTTCACCCCTCCACTTT. Translating gives CASSFPGESSPLHF.

The DNA for the CDR3 is TGTGCCAGCAGCCAAGAGGGTTATCACATATATTTT. This codes for CASSQEGYHIYF. The chain couples TRBV3-1 (or the pseudogene TRBV3-2) to TRBJ1-3; no clear D. This CDR3 comprises 12 residues. Germline V gene sequence: CDR1 LGHDT, CDR2 YNNKEL (reference sequence). V lost 0 bases, J lost 12 bases, and 9 bases lay in between.

CDR3 loop: CASSYPPRGAGSPLHF. CDR3 nucleotides: TGTGCCAGCAGTTACCCGCCCCGGGGGGCAGGATCACCCCTCCACTTT. The V and J genes are TRBV6-2 or TRBV6-3 and TRBJ1-6; maybe TRBD1 (6 bases). The ends were cut back, 2 bases at V and 10 bases at J, with 18 bases in the middle. This CDR3 is 16 amino acids long. CDR1 and CDR2 from the germline V gene are MNHEY and SVGEGT.

This rearrangement joins TRBV28 to TRBJ1-6; possible D gene TRBD1, 5 bases. CDR1 is MDHEN and CDR2 is SYDVKM in the germline V gene. The CDR3 length is 16 residues. Between the trimmed V and J ends, which lost 7 bases and 3 bases, there was a span of 16 bases. This chain's CDR3 is CASTRGGGDYNSPLHF. DNA of the CDR3: TGTGCCAGCACTCGGGGGGGAGGCGACTATAATTCACCCCTCCACTTT. Full variable domain (missing parts from reference TRBV28 and TRBJ1-6): DVKVTQSSRYLVKRTGEKVFLECVQDMDHENMFWYRQDPGLGLRLIYFSYDVKMKEKGDIPEGYSVSREKKERFSLILESASTNQTSMYLCASTRGGGDYNSPLHFGNGTRLTVT.

The chain uses TRBV12-3 or TRBV12-4 and TRBJ1-1; D not resolved. This CDR3 comprises 13 residues. The V end lost 4 bases, the J end lost 1 base, and 7 bases lay between the germline ends. CDR3 region: CASSSLTNTEAFF. In DNA, the CDR3 is TGTGCCAGCAGTTCCCTTACGAACACTGAAGCTTTCTTT.

V gene TRBV3-1 (or the pseudogene TRBV3-2) combines with J gene TRBJ2-7, with D tentatively TRBD2 (6 bases). This CDR3 spans 13 amino acids. V was clipped by 4 bases and J by 2 bases, with 9 bases between them. Germline V gene sequence: CDR1 LGHDT, CDR2 YNNKEL (reference sequence). CDR3 loop: CASSPRGTYEQYF. The CDR3 bases are TGTGCCAGCAGCCCGCGGGGCACCTACGAGCAGTACTTC.

The V and J genes are TRBV7-6 and TRBJ2-3; TRBD2 aligns across 10 bases. Germline CDR1 is SGHVS and CDR2 is FNYEAQ. The CDR3 contains 15 residues. The junction had 3 bases not matched to a gene; V was cut back by 5 bases and J by 1 base. The CDR3 nucleotides read TGTGCCAGCAGCACCCTAGCGGGGGGCACAGATACGCAGTATTTT. Amino acids: CASSTLAGGTDTQYF.

The rearrangement uses TRBV6-5 and TRBJ2-7; 7 positions agree with TRBD1. The V and J ends lost 5 bases and 6 bases, in that order; junction bases with no gene match: 10. Germline V gene sequence: CDR1 MNHEY, CDR2 SVGAGI. The CDR3 is 14 amino acids. The CDR3 spells CASSNTGVWGEQYF. DNA for the CDR3: TGTGCCAGCAGTAACACAGGGGTTTGGGGCGAGCAGTACTTC.

V is TRBV28 and J is TRBJ1-6; 10 bases line up with TRBD1. CDR1 is MDHEN, CDR2 SYDVKM, per germline. V gave up 6 bases and J gave up 11 bases; unmatched junction bases: 10. The CDR3 is 15 residues long. CDR3 DNA sequence: TGTGCCAGCAGCTCGGGACAGGGGCGAATGGCACCCCTCCACTTT. It codes for CASSSGQGRMAPLHF.

V and J are TRBV5-6 and TRBJ2-6; the D is unclear. V lost 4 bases and J lost 2, with 10 bases in between. The CDR3 consists of 15 residues. Germline CDR1 SGHDT, CDR2 YYEEEE. CDR3 DNA sequence: TGTGCCAGCAGCCTCGGAATCCCTGGGGCCAACGTCCTGACTTTC. It yields the protein CASSLGIPGANVLTF.

The chain carries TRBV27 and TRBJ2-2; D is unclear. This CDR3 comprises 12 residues. Per the germline V gene, CDR1 is MNHEY and CDR2 is SMNVEV (reference sequence). V lost 4 bases and J 6 bases, leaving 6 bases between the germline ends. The CDR3 region has the DNA TGTGCCAGCAGTTCAATCCCCGGGGAGCTGTTTTTT. Protein sequence: CASSSIPGELFF.

The V call is TRBV9, the J call TRBJ2-6; TRBD1 aligns across 7 bases. CDR3 size: 17 residues. The V gene's germline CDR1 is SGDLS and CDR2 YYNGEE. V trimming: 2 bases; J trimming: 0 bases; junction bases outside the gene matches: 5. The CDR3 here is CASSVPRTGSGANVLTF. The DNA of the CDR3 is TGTGCCAGCAGCGTCCCTAGGACAGGCTCTGGGGCCAACGTCCTGACTTTC.

This clone was seen a single time. This rearrangement joins TRBV12-3 or TRBV12-4 to TRBJ2-7; no clear D gene. Trimming stripped 5 bases from V and 4 bases from J, with 9 bases between. This CDR3 is 12 amino acids long. CDR3 DNA: TGTGCCAGCAGTAAAGGACCTTACGAGCAGTACTTC. It yields the protein CASSKGPYEQYF.

A single count supports this clone. The gene calls are TRBV6-5 and TRBJ1-1; D gene ambiguous. With 4 bases removed from V and 3 bases from J, the gap between germline ends came to 12 bases. The CDR3 length is 14 residues. Germline CDR1 reads MNHEY; CDR2 reads SVGAGI. The CDR3, as DNA: TGTGCCAGCAGTTCCCACGGGCTGGACACTGAAGCTTTCTTT. It encodes CASSSHGLDTEAFF.

This chain joins TRBV5-4 and TRBJ2-7; 8 bases are shared with TRBD1. The J segment lost 2 bases and the V segment lost 3 bases, leaving 4 bases of the junction unmatched. The germline CDR1 and CDR2 sequences are SGHNT and YYREEE (reference sequence). The CDR3 extends over 14 amino acids. For the CDR3, the DNA is TGTGCCAGCAGCTACGACAGGGGACCCTACGAGCAGTACTTC. As protein: CASSYDRGPYEQYF.